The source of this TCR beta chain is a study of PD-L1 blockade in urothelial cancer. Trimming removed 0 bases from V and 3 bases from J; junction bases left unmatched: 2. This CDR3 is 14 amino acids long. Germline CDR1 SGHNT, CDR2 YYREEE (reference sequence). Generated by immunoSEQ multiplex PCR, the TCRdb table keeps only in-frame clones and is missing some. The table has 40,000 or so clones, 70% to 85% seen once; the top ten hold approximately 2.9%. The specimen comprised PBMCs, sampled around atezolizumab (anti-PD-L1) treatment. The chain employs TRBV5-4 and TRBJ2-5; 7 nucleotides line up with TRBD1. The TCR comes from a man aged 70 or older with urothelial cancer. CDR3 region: CASSLAGGEETQYF. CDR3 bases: TGTGCCAGCAGCTTGGCAGGGGGTGAAGAGACCCAGTACTTC.